One and the same sample provided the 30 T cell receptor beta chains below, sequenced in a study of immune heterogeneity within non-small cell lung tumors. TCR beta CDR3 amplification used multiplex PCR with 32 V and 13 J primers. TCRdb reprocessed the multiplex PCR reads with MiXCR, giving one entry per CDR3 protein. The table records under 3,000 distinct CDR3 sequences, 20% to 30% of them present only once. Template came from bulk tumor genomic DNA, at approximately 620 ng per sample. Multiple widely separated biopsies were taken from each primary tumor at surgery. Undergoing curative surgery were patients whose non-small cell lung cancer was untreated and newly diagnosed. The sequenced sample consisted of lung tumor tissue. These receptors originate from a man aged 35 to 55 with non-small cell lung cancer.

To note about this clonotype: Relative to the germline gene, one junction end is altered; a read error may explain this. The gene calls are TRBV15 and TRBJ1-1; 10 nucleotides line up with TRBD1. Germline V gene sequence: CDR1 LNHNV, CDR2 YYDKDF (reference sequence). The CDR3 has 18 amino acids. The CDR3 region has the DNA TGTGCCGCCAGCAGAACCACCGGGACAGGGGATATGAACACTGAACCTTTCTTT. Its protein product is CAASRTTGTGDMNTEPFF. The full variable domain, its missing parts supplied by reference TRBV15 and TRBJ1-1, is DAMVIQNPRYQVTQFGKPVTLSCSQTLNHNVMYWYQQKSSQAPKLLFHYYDKDFNNEADTPDNFQSRRPNTSFCFLDIRSPGLGDTAMYLCAASRTTGTGDMNTEPFFGQGTRLTVV.

Judged by abundance, this clonotype is medium-sized. The gene calls are TRBV28 and TRBJ1-5, with a tentative D call TRBD1 (5 bases). CDR1 is MDHEN, CDR2 SYDVKM, per germline. The CDR3 is made up of 15 amino acids. Deletions cut 5 bases from V and 7 bases from J, with 18 bases between. The CDR3 here is CASSPTRETRQPQHF. DNA for the CDR3: TGTGCCAGCAGTCCCACCAGGGAAACGAGGCAGCCCCAGCATTTT.

By sample share, this clonotype is medium-sized. This chain connects TRBV6-1 to TRBJ1-2; D ambiguous. Germline CDR1 reads MNHNS; CDR2 reads SASEGT. Trimming removed 5 bases from V and 2 bases from J, with 3 bases in between. CDR3 length: 11 residues. The CDR3 coding sequence is TGTGCCAGCAGTATCAACTATGGCTACACCTTC. Amino acids: CASSINYGYTF.

By sample share, this clonotype is medium-sized (0.01 to 0.1%). The rearrangement uses TRBV15 and TRBJ1-2, with D perhaps TRBD1 (5 bases). V was trimmed by 9 bases and J by 3 bases, leaving 11 bases between them. From germline, CDR1 is LNHNV and CDR2 YYDKDF (reference sequence). The CDR3 has 12 residues. The CDR3 region has the DNA TGTGCCACGGGGGGGGACTACTATGGCTACACCTTC. This translates into CATGGDYYGYTF.

This clonotype was seen at least ten times. J is TRBJ1-2 and V is TRBV9; a possible D gene is TRBD1 (6 bases). This CDR3 has 14 amino acids. CDR1 and CDR2 (germline): SGDLS, YYNGEE. Trimming took off 6 bases at V and 8 bases at J, with 20 bases between the two ends. The CDR3 DNA reads as TGTGCCAGCACCACCCTGGGGGGGGGCCGAGGCTACACCTTC. Its protein product is CASTTLGGGRGYTF.

This clonotype is labeled as medium-sized. V usage is TRBV10-2 and J usage is TRBJ2-3; D is unresolved. This CDR3 has 11 amino acids. CDR1 and CDR2 (germline): WSHSY, SAAADI. The V and J ends lost 7 bases and 2 bases respectively, with 4 bases between them. CDR3 sequence reads: CASTHTDTQYF. CDR3 nucleotides: TGCGCCAGCACCCACACAGATACGCAGTATTTT.

This clonotype is labeled medium-sized. This chain links TRBV7-9 with TRBJ2-7, with D perhaps matching TRBD2 (6 bases). The germline V gene encodes CDR1 SEHNR and CDR2 FQNEAQ (reference sequence). The CDR3 runs 15 residues. Deletions cut 3 bases from V and 3 bases from J, with 15 bases between. This CDR3 is CASSLAHGGVYEQYF. CDR3 coding DNA: TGTGCCAGCAGCTTGGCCCACGGGGGAGTCTACGAGCAGTACTTC.

In its sample, this clonotype is medium-sized. V and J are TRBV14 and TRBJ2-4, with unresolved D. The germline gives CDR1 SGHDN, CDR2 FVKESK. Trimming removed 3 bases at V and 6 bases at J, with 6 bases between. This CDR3 is built from 12 residues. In DNA form, the CDR3 reads TGTGCCAGCAGCCAGTCCTCAAACATTCAGTACTTC. It specifies CASSQSSNIQYF.

The V call is TRBV13, the J call TRBJ1-1, with D hard to call. Germline V gene lookup returns CDR1 PRHDT and CDR2 FYEKMQ (reference sequence). Trimming pared 4 bases from V and 4 bases from J, leaving 13 bases between. The CDR3 has 14 amino acids. CDR3 protein: CASSSGLEGTEAFF. As DNA, the CDR3 is TGTGCCAGCAGCTCCGGCTTAGAGGGCACTGAAGCTTTCTTT.

About this clonotype itself: A much larger clone lies one base from this, so it may be a read error. V and J are TRBV7-8 and TRBJ2-3; D gene unclear. CDR1 and CDR2 from the germline V gene are SGHVS and FQNEAQ. The CDR3 is 14 residues long. CDR3 protein: CAISLRLVTDTQYF. CDR3 sequence (DNA): TGTGCCATCAGCCTCCGGCTGGTCACAGATACGCAGTATTTT.

About this clonotype itself: An end of the junction differs from the germline gene, which may be a read error. The CDR3 DNA reads TGTGCCAATAGTATGGGCTCCCTCTACATTCAGTACTTC. It translates to CANSMGSLYIQYF. This chain links TRBV19 with TRBJ2-4; D not certain. Looked up from germline, CDR1 is LNHDA and CDR2 is SQIVND (reference sequence). The CDR3 is 13 amino acids.

In this sample, this clonotype is medium-sized. The chain employs TRBV29-1 and TRBJ2-2, with 8 positions matching TRBD2. Trimming took 5 bases from V and 8 from J; bases not matched to a gene: 4. Germline values: CDR1 SQVTM, CDR2 ANQGSEA. The CDR3 totals 12 residues. The CDR3 region has the DNA TGCAGCGTTCTAAGCGGGAGTGGGGAGCTGTTTTTT. As protein: CSVLSGSGELFF.

Judged by abundance, this clonotype is medium-sized (0.01 to 0.1%). The chain recombines TRBV30 with TRBJ2-1, with 10 bases fitting TRBD2. V lost 3 bases to trimming and J lost 6 bases; unmatched junction nucleotides: 17. Germline V gene sequence: CDR1 GTSNPN, CDR2 SVGIG (reference sequence). This CDR3 contains 18 residues. The CDR3 nucleotides read TGTGCCTGGAGCGCCTACGGGAGGCTAGCGGGAGTGGTCAATGAGCAGTTCTTC. Amino acid sequence: CAWSAYGRLAGVVNEQFF. Looking up the rest from reference TRBV30 and TRBJ2-1 gives the full variable domain: SQTIHQWPATLVQPVGSPLSLECTVEGTSNPNLYWYRQAAGRGLQLLFYSVGIGQISSEVPQNLSASRPQDRQFILSSKKLLLSDSGFYLCAWSAYGRLAGVVNEQFFGPGTRLTVL.

The V and J genes are TRBV5-1 and TRBJ1-1, with D hard to call. The CDR3 runs 17 residues. Trimming removed 0 bases at V and 1 base at J, with 16 bases between. In germline, CDR1 is SGHRS, CDR2 YFSETQ. The CDR3 protein is CASSLVGTGNWNTEAFF. CDR3 nucleotide sequence: TGCGCCAGCAGCTTGGTGGGCACGGGAAATTGGAACACTGAAGCTTTCTTT.

This clonotype was detected only once. This chain links TRBV24-1 with TRBJ1-1; no clear D. Germline assignment: CDR1 KGHDR and CDR2 SFDVKD. This CDR3 has 13 amino acids. V dropped 5 bases and J dropped 1 base, with 7 bases sitting between them. The CDR3 protein is CATSVDGNTEAFF. The CDR3 nucleotides read TGTGCCACCAGTGTGGACGGGAACACTGAAGCTTTCTTT.

This clonotype is medium-sized in the sample. This chain joins TRBV5-1 and TRBJ2-3, with 9 positions matching TRBD2. The CDR3 loop spans 15 amino acids. The trim removed 4 bases at V and 4 bases at J, leaving 7 bases unmatched. CDR1 is SGHRS and CDR2 is YFSETQ in the germline V gene. The CDR3 reads CASSPGLAVPDTQYF. In nucleotides, the CDR3 is TGCGCCAGCAGCCCGGGACTAGCCGTCCCAGATACGCAGTATTTT.

This chain links TRBV9 with TRBJ1-1; D not resolved. The length of the CDR3 is 13 residues. CDR1 and CDR2 (germline): SGDLS, YYNGEE. V shed 0 bases and J shed 3 bases, with 6 bases lying between them. CDR3 nucleotides: TGTGCCAGCAGCGTAGGTGGGTACACTGAAGCTTTCTTT. Translating gives CASSVGGYTEAFF. Full variable domain (rest looked up from reference TRBV9 and TRBJ1-1): DSGVTQTPKHLITATGQRVTLRCSPRSGDLSVYWYQQSLDQGLQFLIQYYNGEERAKGNILERFSAQQFPDLHSELNLSSLELGDSALYFCASSVGGYTEAFFGQGTRLTVV.

Sample share makes this clonotype medium-sized. V is TRBV13 and J is TRBJ1-1; tentatively, D is TRBD1 (5 bases). The germline V gene has CDR1 PRHDT and CDR2 FYEKMQ (reference sequence). The length of the CDR3 is 15 residues. Between the trimmed V and J ends, which lost 0 bases and 1 base, there was a span of 9 bases. The CDR3 sequence: CASSLGDTGNTEAFF. CDR3 nucleotides: TGTGCCAGCAGCTTAGGCGACACAGGGAACACTGAAGCTTTCTTT.

This clonotype rates as medium-sized (0.01 to 0.1%). The rearrangement joins TRBV2 to TRBJ2-2, with TRBD2 matching over 7 bases. This CDR3 contains 20 residues. The junction had 23 bases not matched to a gene; V was cut back by 6 bases and J by 4 bases. Germline V gene lookup returns CDR1 SNHLY and CDR2 FYNNEI. The DNA for the CDR3 is TGTGCCAGCAGGATCCCTGGGAGCGGGAACCTCCTGCGCGGCACCGGGGAGCTGTTTTTT. This sequence encodes CASRIPGSGNLLRGTGELFF.

Within the sample, this clonotype is medium-sized. This chain links TRBV7-6 with TRBJ2-3; 10 bases are a match to TRBD1. After removal of 3 bases from V and 4 bases from J, the junction contained 13 bases not matched to a gene. CDR3 length: 18 amino acids. Per the germline V gene, CDR1 is SGHVS and CDR2 is FNYEAQ. CDR3 bases: TGTGCCAGCAGCTTGGAGAGACCGGGACAGGGGCTGCCAGATACGCAGTATTTT. Protein product: CASSLERPGQGLPDTQYF. The variable domain in full, completed from reference TRBV7-6 and TRBJ2-3, reads GAGVSQSPRYKVTKRGQDVALRCDPISGHVSLYWYRQALGQGPEFLTYFNYEAQQDKSGLPNDRFSAERPEGSISTLTIQRTEQRDSAMYRCASSLERPGQGLPDTQYFGPGTRLTVL.

This clonotype is classed as medium-sized. The CDR3 spells CSASKAPAGLGYNEQFF. CDR3 DNA sequence: TGCAGTGCTAGTAAGGCCCCAGCGGGCCTCGGGTACAATGAGCAGTTCTTC. The chain links TRBV20-1 to TRBJ2-1; TRBD2 might be the D (6 bases). V gave up 3 bases and J gave up 4 bases, with 22 bases separating them. Per germline, CDR1 DFQATT and CDR2 SNEGSKA (reference sequence). The CDR3 covers 17 residues.

This clonotype is categorized as large. The chain links TRBV27 to TRBJ1-5; tentatively, D is TRBD1 (5 bases). The CDR3 totals 16 residues. Germline V gives CDR1 MNHEY, CDR2 SMNVEV (reference sequence). Trimming took 5 bases from V and 0 from J, leaving 14 bases between them. The CDR3 sequence is CASSRGESLSNQPQHF. The CDR3 DNA is TGTGCCAGCAGTCGGGGGGAAAGCCTTAGCAATCAGCCCCAGCATTTT.

In its sample, this clonotype is medium-sized. The chain has TRBV6-1 and TRBJ1-2, with 8 bases identical to TRBD1. This CDR3 region has 13 residues. Losses at the gene ends were 6 bases for V and 5 bases for J; bases not matched to a gene: 5. The germline gives CDR1 MNHNS, CDR2 SASEGT. CDR3 nucleotides: TGTGCCAGCAGCCTACAGGGGGGGTATGGCTACACCTTC. It specifies CASSLQGGYGYTF.

This clonotype is medium-sized (0.01 to 0.1%). CDR3 in DNA: TGTGCCAGCAGTGAAGCGTGGGACGACAATCAGCCCCAGCATTTT. This codes for CASSEAWDDNQPQHF. The V and J genes are TRBV25-1 and TRBJ1-5; a weak D match, TRBD1 (5 bases). With 2 bases removed from V and 3 bases from J, the gap between germline ends came to 11 bases. Germline CDR1 is MGHDK and CDR2 is SYGVNS. CDR3 length: 15 amino acids.

This clonotype is classed as medium-sized. This chain joins TRBV7-8 and TRBJ2-1; a weak D match, TRBD2 (8 bases). The CDR3 loop spans 18 amino acids. Germline V gene sequence: CDR1 SGHVS, CDR2 FQNEAQ. V was trimmed by 1 base and J by 7 bases, leaving 23 bases between them. The CDR3 DNA is TGTGCCAGCAGCTTAGAGGGGGCTGGAGCGGGAGCTCGGAATGAGCAGTTCTTC. This translates into CASSLEGAGAGARNEQFF.

By frequency in the sample, this clonotype is medium-sized. The chain couples TRBV28 to TRBJ1-1; no clear D. V was cut by 5 bases and J by 5 bases, with 15 bases left in between. CDR3 size: 14 residues. Germline CDR1 reads MDHEN; CDR2 reads SYDVKM. CDR3 amino acids: CASSMTSYRTEAFF. The CDR3 nucleotides are TGTGCCAGCAGTATGACATCTTATAGGACTGAAGCTTTCTTT.

In this sample, this clonotype is medium-sized. This chain connects TRBV11-2 to TRBJ1-1, with D tentatively TRBD1 (6 bases). The CDR3 covers 13 residues. CDR1 and CDR2 from the germline V gene are SGHAT and FQNNGV. The V end was cut by 6 bases, the J end by 5 bases, with 13 bases between. CDR3 protein: CASREQGSTEAFF. The CDR3 DNA follows: TGTGCCAGCAGGGAACAGGGCAGTACTGAAGCTTTCTTT.

This clonotype is judged medium-sized (0.01 to 0.1%). The chain is built from TRBV5-1 and TRBJ2-7; D unclear. Germline CDR1 and CDR2: SGHRS and YFSETQ. Trimming shortened V by 0 bases and J by 5 bases, and 6 bases separated the two germline ends. The CDR3 sequence is 12 residues long. In nucleotides, the CDR3 is TGCGCCAGCAGCTTGGGGGTCCACGAGCAGTACTTC. Protein: CASSLGVHEQYF.

V usage is TRBV27 and J usage is TRBJ1-5; D is undetermined. The germline gives CDR1 MNHEY, CDR2 SMNVEV (reference sequence). V dropped 2 bases and J dropped 5 bases, with 7 bases sitting between them. This CDR3 has 13 residues. Written as DNA, the CDR3 is TGTGCCAGCAGTTTAGGGTTCCATCAGCCCCAGCATTTT. Residues: CASSLGFHQPQHF.

This clonotype counts as large. The CDR3, as DNA: TGTGCCAGCAGAGAACTAAACAGGGGGGAAGGCTATGGCTACACCTTC. It encodes CASRELNRGEGYGYTF. The J gene is TRBJ1-2, the V gene TRBV28, with 8 bases lining up with TRBD1. V shed 6 bases, J shed 4 bases, and the junction held 13 bases outside the gene matches. The CDR3 covers 16 residues. The V gene's germline CDR1 is MDHEN and CDR2 SYDVKM.